One T cell receptor (beta chain) is described in this entry. Sequencing was at survey level. Sequenced by immunoSEQ multiplex PCR; TCRdb stores in-frame clones only, minus some. The table records about 48,000 clones, roughly 70% of them present only once. This record comes from a study of STAT5B mutations in CD4+ large granular lymphocyte leukemia. The sequenced sample consisted of CD4+ T cells from blood buffy coats. This clonotype was sampled from a human donor in good health.

The CDR3 sequence: CASSLDIRGSGELFF. In DNA, the CDR3 is TGTGCCAGCAGCTTAGATATCAGGGGGTCCGGGGAGCTGTTTTTT. J is TRBJ2-2 and V is TRBV7-2, with 7 nucleotides matching TRBD1. V shed 1 base, J shed 6 bases, and the junction held 5 bases outside the gene matches. This CDR3 has 15 residues. Germline CDR1 reads SGHTA; CDR2 reads FQGNSA. Full variable domain (rest looked up from reference TRBV7-2 and TRBJ2-2): GAGVSQSPSNKVTEKGKDVELRCDPISGHTALYWYRQSLGQGLEFLIYFQGNSAPDKSGLPSDRFSAERTGGSVSTLTIQRTQQEDSAVYLCASSLDIRGSGELFFGEGSRLTVL.